The TCR beta chain described here comes from a study of post-analysis software for immune sequencing data. On the study more broadly: Patients with relapsing-remitting, secondary progressive and progressive-relapsing multiple sclerosis courses were all represented. Points from the study as a whole: Those with multiple sclerosis, the patient group, showed significantly lower normalized Chao1 diversity than controls. Under F measure analysis, samples from one preparation batch co-clustered strongly. Five or six TRBV segments were significantly more frequent in patients than in controls. TRBV5-6, TRBV5-1 and TRBV20-1 were among these segments.

Unique-molecular-identifier-tagged TCR beta cDNA libraries were used. Yield was about 500,000 cDNA molecules from roughly 1 to 10 million T cells. A single record per CDR3 protein comes from TCRdb applying MiXCR to the PCR reads. Among around 770,000 distinct CDR3 sequences, about 43% were seen once, and the ten largest hold 4.9%. V was pared by 6 bases and J by 13 bases, with 4 bases of the junction left unmatched. The CDR3 runs 10 residues. Germline lookup yields CDR1 MNHEY and CDR2 SVGEGT. Remarks on this clonotype: Antigen specificity is unknown.

Sequenced material: blood. The sequence derives from a girl aged 10-17 years with multiple sclerosis. V usage is TRBV6-2 or TRBV6-3 and J usage is TRBJ2-5, with 8 positions matching TRBD2. The CDR3 spells CASRGLEAYF. The CDR3 nucleotides read TGTGCCAGCAGGGGACTAGAGGCGTACTTC.